This T cell receptor (beta chain) was observed in a study of cytomegalovirus exposure and HLA in healthy donors. Study summary: Previous work identified roughly 120 million unique TCR beta sequences from 150 million to 200 million T cells. Study-wide results and caveats: Several of the most significant clusters appeared linked to common viral pathogens, based on a later analysis. V- and J-gene trimming of TCR beta was linked (in a later analysis) to a missense DCLRE1C variant. TCR beta chains numbering under 200 were designated cytomegalovirus-associated.

The PCR was carried out with 60 Vbeta primers and 13 Jbeta primers. Produced via immunoSEQ multiplex PCR; TCRdb's table is partial and in-frame only. Its table records tens of thousands of clones. As for this clone: Its target is not known.

The CDR3 sequence is 14 residues long. V gave up 1 base and J gave up 7 bases, with 13 bases separating them. Per the germline V gene, CDR1 is MDHEN and CDR2 is SYDVKM. The clonotype was recovered from a woman between 18 and 29 years old in good health and CMV-seronegative. The chain has TRBV28 and TRBJ1-2; possibly TRBD1 for D (5 bases). The source material was PBMCs. The CDR3 DNA follows: TGTGCCAGCAGTTTATCGTCGGTTCAGGGTGGCTACACCTTC. Amino acids: CASSLSSVQGGYTF.